This T cell receptor beta chain appears in the sequencing data of a study of cytomegalovirus exposure and HLA in healthy donors. Study findings and constraints: Generally TCR sequences proved uncommon, though certain public TCRs appeared in numerous donors. In a later analysis, across HLA loci, associated TCR counts were highest for DRB1, lowest for HLA-C. Later analysis associated a missense DCLRE1C variant with TCR beta V- and J-gene trimming.

The CDR3 is 15 residues long. The V and J ends lost 5 bases and 2 bases, in that order; junction bases with no gene match: 6. Germline V gene lookup returns CDR1 SGHTA and CDR2 FQGNSA. The PCR was carried out with 60 Vbeta primers and 13 Jbeta primers. Assay used: immunoSEQ multiplex PCR; TCRdb lists only in-frame clones, some missing. This table has approximately 120,000 clones, 80% to 85% appearing once. To note about this clone: Its antigen remains unknown.

Material for sequencing was PBMCs. This clonotype was sampled from a woman in her thirties in good health and CMV-seronegative. This chain uses TRBV7-2 with TRBJ2-7; 10 nucleotides line up with TRBD2. DNA of the CDR3: TGTGCCAGCAGCCCGAGGAGCGGGAGGGCCTACGAGCAGTACTTC. This encodes CASSPRSGRAYEQYF. The full variable domain, in which reference TRBV7-2 and TRBJ2-7 provide the parts outside the CDR3, is GAGVSQSPSNKVTEKGKDVELRCDPISGHTALYWYRQSLGQGLEFLIYFQGNSAPDKSGLPSDRFSAERTGGSVSTLTIQRTQQEDSAVYLCASSPRSGRAYEQYFGPGTRLTVT.